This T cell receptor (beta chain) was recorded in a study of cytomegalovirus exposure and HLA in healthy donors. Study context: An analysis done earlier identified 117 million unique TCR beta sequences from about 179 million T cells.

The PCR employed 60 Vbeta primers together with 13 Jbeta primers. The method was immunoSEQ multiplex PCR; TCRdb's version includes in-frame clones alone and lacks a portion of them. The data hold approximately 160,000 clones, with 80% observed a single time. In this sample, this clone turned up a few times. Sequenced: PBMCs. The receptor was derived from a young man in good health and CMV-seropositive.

CDR3 DNA sequence: TGCGCCAGCAGTGGCGGGAGGGCCAAGCCAGATACGCAGTATTTT. It is translated as CASSGGRAKPDTQYF. This chain connects TRBV10-1 to TRBJ2-3; 9 bases are shared with TRBD2. The CDR3 contains 15 residues. Germline values: CDR1 WNHNN, CDR2 SYGVQD (reference sequence). V shed 4 bases and J 4 bases; nucleotides not matched to a gene: 6.